Listed here are 6 T cell receptor beta chains from one sample, sequenced in a study of shared clonotypes between healthy human individuals (TCRdb year 2020). Library preparation used the immunoSEQ multiplex PCR assay. What TCRdb holds here is the immuneACCESS table cut down to in-frame rearrangements. Part of the clones is not present; checked against another copy, under half of the missing clones reflect an unresolved V gene, and the others are unexplained. This sample gives over 2,000,000 clones in total; roughly 95% of them show up just once. The ten most abundant clones make up around 1.7% of the sample. CD8 naive samples consisted of CD45RO-negative cells that were positively selected for CCR7, yielding a CD45RA+CCR7+ population without TemRA cells. Sequencing was carried out using naive CD8+ T cells from PBMCs. The cell subset or site label corresponds to: CD45RA+CCR7+. The source is a young man in good health. Some clones in this sample may be carry-over from other donors' samples.

The gene calls are TRBV7-3 and TRBJ2-7; 8 nucleotides match TRBD2. Germline loops: CDR1 SGHTA, CDR2 FQGTGA. Losses at the gene ends were 5 bases for V and 1 base for J; bases not matched to a gene: 7. The CDR3 spans 15 residues. CDR3 DNA sequence: TGTGCCAGCAGCCCGAGCGGGAGCAGGTCCTACGAGCAGTACTTC. This codes for CASSPSGSRSYEQYF. Drawing the rest from reference TRBV7-3 and TRBJ2-7, the complete variable domain is GAGVSQTPSNKVTEKGKYVELRCDPISGHTALYWYRQSLGQGPEFLIYFQGTGAADDSGLPNDRFFAVRPEGSVSTLKIQRTERGDSAVYLCASSPSGSRSYEQYFGPGTRLTVT.

This clone was seen just once. The chain is built from TRBV18 and TRBJ1-5; D call uncertain. V lost 6 bases to trimming and J lost 0 bases, with 12 bases between them. The CDR3 runs 15 residues. CDR1 and CDR2 (germline): KGHSH, LQKENI. CDR3 nucleotides: TGTGCCAGCTCTCAGACGCGGAATAGCAATCAGCCCCAGCATTTT. This gives the protein CASSQTRNSNQPQHF. Variable domain in full (rest from reference TRBV18 and TRBJ1-5): NAGVMQNPRHLVRRRGQEARLRCSPMKGHSHVYWYRQLPEEGLKFMVYLQKENIIDESGMPKERFSAEFPKEGPSILRIQQVVRGDSAAYFCASSQTRNSNQPQHFGDGTRLSIL.

This chain uses TRBV11-2 with TRBJ2-7; D is unclear. The germline CDR1 and CDR2 sequences are SGHAT and FQNNGV. Between the trimmed V and J ends, which lost 0 bases and 7 bases, there was a span of 7 bases. The CDR3 covers 12 residues. CDR3 protein: CASSLDQREQYF. The CDR3 nucleotides read TGTGCCAGCAGCTTAGATCAGAGGGAGCAGTACTTC.

This chain uses TRBV12-5 with TRBJ2-3, with D perhaps given as TRBD1 or TRBD2 (5 bases each). The CDR3 consists of 15 residues. CDR1 is LGHNT, CDR2 FRNRAP, per germline. V lost 3 bases and J 5 bases, leaving 15 bases between the germline ends. CDR3: CASGFSGGQGDTQYF. The CDR3, as DNA: TGTGCTAGTGGTTTTTCTGGAGGCCAGGGAGATACGCAGTATTTT. Full variable domain (outside the CDR3, taken from reference TRBV12-5 and TRBJ2-3): DARVTQTPRHKVTEMGQEVTMRCQPILGHNTVFWYRQTMMQGLELLAYFRNRAPLDDSGMPKDRFSAEMPDATLATLKIQPSEPRDSAVYFCASGFSGGQGDTQYFGPGTRLTVL.

The chain has TRBV6-5 and TRBJ2-3; 12 positions agree with TRBD2. The CDR3 has 16 residues. Trimming cost V 2 bases and J 1 base; bases outside gene matches: 1. The V gene's germline CDR1 is MNHEY and CDR2 SVGAGI. The CDR3 nucleotides are TGTGCCAGCAGTTACCGGACTAGCGGGGGCACAGATACGCAGTATTTT. Amino acid sequence: CASSYRTSGGTDTQYF.

The chain's CDR3 is CASSRPREVMDGYTF. The CDR3 nucleotides are TGTGCCAGCAGTCGGCCCAGGGAAGTGATGGATGGCTACACCTTC. The chain has TRBV28 and TRBJ1-2, with a weak D call TRBD1 (5 bases). This CDR3 has 15 amino acids. The V and J ends lost 5 bases and 6 bases respectively, with 19 bases between them. From germline, CDR1 is MDHEN and CDR2 SYDVKM.